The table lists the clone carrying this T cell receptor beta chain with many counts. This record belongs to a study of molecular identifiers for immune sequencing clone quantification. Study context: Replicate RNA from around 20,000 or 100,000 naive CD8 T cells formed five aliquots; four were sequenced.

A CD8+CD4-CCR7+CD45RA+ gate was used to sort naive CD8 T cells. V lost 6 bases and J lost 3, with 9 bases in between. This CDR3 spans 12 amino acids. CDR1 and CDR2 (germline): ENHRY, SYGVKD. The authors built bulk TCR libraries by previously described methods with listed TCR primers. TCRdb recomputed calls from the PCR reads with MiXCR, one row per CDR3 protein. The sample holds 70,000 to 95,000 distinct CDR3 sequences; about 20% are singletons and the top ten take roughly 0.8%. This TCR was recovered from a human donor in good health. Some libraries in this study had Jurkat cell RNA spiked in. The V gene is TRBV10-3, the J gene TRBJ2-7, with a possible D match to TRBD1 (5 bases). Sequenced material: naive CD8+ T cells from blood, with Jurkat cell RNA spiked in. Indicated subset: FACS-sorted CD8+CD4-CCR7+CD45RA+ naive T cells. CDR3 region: CAISETGYEQYF. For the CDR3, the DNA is TGTGCCATCAGCGAAACAGGCTACGAGCAGTACTTC.